This paragraph reports one T cell receptor beta chain. These data are taken from a study of blood T cell repertoires in COVID-19. The V segment lost 5 bases and the J segment 2 bases; nucleotides outside the gene matches: 3. The germline V gene has CDR1 WNHNN and CDR2 SYGVQD (reference sequence). The CDR3 totals 14 residues. Per the authors' pipeline: Quantification of nucleated cells was approximated via reference gene primer amplification. Data came from immunoSEQ multiplex PCR; TCRdb stores just in-frame clones and leaves some out. For V, J and clone size, that table is used; D and trimming come from the DNA. In the table there are some 360,000 clones, roughly 86% of which are singletons.

V and J are TRBV10-1 and TRBJ1-3; TRBD1 matches 7 bases. This receptor was taken from a woman aged 30 to 39 who had been exposed to COVID-19. The sequenced sample consisted of PBMCs or T cells enriched from blood (not recorded which). CDR3 protein: CASSKGQAGNTIYF. The CDR3 region has the DNA TGCGCCAGCAGTAAAGGACAGGCTGGAAACACCATATATTTT.